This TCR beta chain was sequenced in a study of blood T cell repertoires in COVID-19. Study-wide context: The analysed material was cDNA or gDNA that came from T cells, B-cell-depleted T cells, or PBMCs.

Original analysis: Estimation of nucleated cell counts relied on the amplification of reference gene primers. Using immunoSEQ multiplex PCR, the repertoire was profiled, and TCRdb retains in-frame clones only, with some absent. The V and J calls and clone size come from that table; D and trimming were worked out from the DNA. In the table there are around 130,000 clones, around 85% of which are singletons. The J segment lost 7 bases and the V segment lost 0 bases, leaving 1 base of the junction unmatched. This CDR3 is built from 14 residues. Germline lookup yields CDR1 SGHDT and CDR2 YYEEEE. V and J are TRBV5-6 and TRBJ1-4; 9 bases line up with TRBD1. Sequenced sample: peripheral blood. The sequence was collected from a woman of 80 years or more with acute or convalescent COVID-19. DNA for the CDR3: TGTGCCAGCAGCTTGGGACAGGGGGGTGAAAAACTGTTTTTT. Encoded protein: CASSLGQGGEKLFF. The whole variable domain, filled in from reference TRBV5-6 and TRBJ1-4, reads DAGVTQSPTHLIKTRGQQVTLRCSPKSGHDTVSWYQQALGQGPQFIFQYYEEEERQRGNFPDRFSGHQFPNYSSELNVNALLLGDSALYLCASSLGQGGEKLFFGSGTQLSVL.